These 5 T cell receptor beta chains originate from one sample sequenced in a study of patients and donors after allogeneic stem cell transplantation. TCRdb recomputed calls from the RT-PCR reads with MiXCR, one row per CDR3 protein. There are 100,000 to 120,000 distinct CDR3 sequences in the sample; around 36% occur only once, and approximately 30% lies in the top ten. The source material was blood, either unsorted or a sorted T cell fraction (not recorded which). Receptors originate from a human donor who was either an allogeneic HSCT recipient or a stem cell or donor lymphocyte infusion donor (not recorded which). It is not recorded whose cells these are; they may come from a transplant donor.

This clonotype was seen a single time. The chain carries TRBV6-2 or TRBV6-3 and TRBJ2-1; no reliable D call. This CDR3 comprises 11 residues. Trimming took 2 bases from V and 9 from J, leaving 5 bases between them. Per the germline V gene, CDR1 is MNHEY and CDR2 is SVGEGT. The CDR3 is CASSYRGEQFF. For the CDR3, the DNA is TGTGCCAGCAGTTACCGTGGTGAGCAGTTCTTC.

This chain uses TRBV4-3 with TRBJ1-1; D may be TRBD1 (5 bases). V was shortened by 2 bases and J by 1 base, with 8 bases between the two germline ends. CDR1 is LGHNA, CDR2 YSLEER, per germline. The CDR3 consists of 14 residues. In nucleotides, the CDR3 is TGCGCCAGCAGCCAACCAGGGAAGAACACTGAAGCTTTCTTT. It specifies CASSQPGKNTEAFF.

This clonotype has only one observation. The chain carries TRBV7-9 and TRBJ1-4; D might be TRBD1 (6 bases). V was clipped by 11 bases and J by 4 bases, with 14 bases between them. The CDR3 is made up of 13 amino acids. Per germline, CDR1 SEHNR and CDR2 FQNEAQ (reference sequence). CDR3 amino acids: CAAEGEDNEKLFF. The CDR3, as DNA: TGTGCCGCAGAGGGGGAGGATAATGAAAAACTGTTTTTT. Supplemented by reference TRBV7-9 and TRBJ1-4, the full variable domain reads DTGVSQNPRHKITKRGQNVTFRCDPISEHNRLYWYRQTLGQGPEFLTYFQNEAQLEKSRLLSDRFSAERPKGSFSTLEIQRTEQGDSAMYLCAAEGEDNEKLFFGSGTQLSVL.

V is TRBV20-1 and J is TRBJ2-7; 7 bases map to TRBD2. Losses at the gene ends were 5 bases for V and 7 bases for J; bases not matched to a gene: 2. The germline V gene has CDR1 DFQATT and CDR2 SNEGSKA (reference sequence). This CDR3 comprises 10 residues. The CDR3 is CSAPAGEQYF. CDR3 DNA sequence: TGCAGTGCTCCAGCGGGAGAGCAGTACTTC.

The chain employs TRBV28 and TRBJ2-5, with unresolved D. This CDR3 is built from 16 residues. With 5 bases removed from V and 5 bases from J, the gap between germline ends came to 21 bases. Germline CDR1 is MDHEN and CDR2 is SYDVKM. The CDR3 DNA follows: TGTGCCAGCAGTCTCCGAAATTATTCACTGAGGGAGACCCAGTACTTC. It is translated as CASSLRNYSLRETQYF.